This TCR beta chain came from a study of blood T cell repertoires in COVID-19. Authors' processing steps: It was from reference gene primer amplification that nucleated cell counts were estimated. Measured with immunoSEQ multiplex PCR; TCRdb has only the in-frame clones, and not every one. V and J calls and clone size are copied from that table; D and trimming were computed from the DNA. Among some 240,000 clones, 89% were seen once, and the ten largest hold around 4.6%. V was trimmed by 2 bases and J by 7 bases, leaving 13 bases between them. The CDR3 contains 14 residues. Germline CDR1 is SGHDT and CDR2 is YYEEEE.

Input material: peripheral blood. The chain joins TRBV5-6 to TRBJ2-1; D not certain. This TCR was recovered from a woman aged 40 to 55 who had recovered from COVID-19. CDR3 sequence (DNA): TGTGCCAGCAGCTTTTTGCAGTCCCGTAATGAGCAGTTCTTC. Translating gives CASSFLQSRNEQFF.